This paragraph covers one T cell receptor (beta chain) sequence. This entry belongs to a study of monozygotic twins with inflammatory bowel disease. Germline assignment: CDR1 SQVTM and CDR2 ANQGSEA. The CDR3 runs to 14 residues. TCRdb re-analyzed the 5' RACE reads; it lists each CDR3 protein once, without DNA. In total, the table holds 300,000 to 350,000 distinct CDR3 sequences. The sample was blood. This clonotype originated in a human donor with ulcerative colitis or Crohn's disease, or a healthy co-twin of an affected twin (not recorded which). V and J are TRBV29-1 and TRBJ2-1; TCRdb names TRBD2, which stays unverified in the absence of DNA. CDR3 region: CSTRMGAAGGEQFF.